This T cell receptor beta chain was documented in a study of OX40 agonist ivuxolimab in advanced cancers. Worth noting for this clone: Its antigen is currently unknown.

In germline, CDR1 is SGDLS, CDR2 YYNGEE. This CDR3 is built from 16 residues. V was pared by 3 bases and J by 8 bases, with 13 bases of the junction left unmatched. General study points: People who partly responded at 0.1-3.0 mg/kg had some of the least clonal expansion seen. Clonal expansion from baseline to week 6 occurred in both CD4+ and CD8+ T cells. Mean expanded clone counts were higher in CD8+ than CD4+ T cells. Not determined was the antigen specificity of the expanded peripheral T cells.

Produced via immunoSEQ multiplex PCR; TCRdb's table is partial and in-frame only. The sample shows tens of thousands of clones, 84% of them seen only once. This chain uses TRBV9 with TRBJ2-1, with TRBD2 matching 8 bases. The material was CD4+ or CD8+ T cells sorted from blood, obtained in a trial of the OX40 agonist ivuxolimab. The sequence derives from an adult with an advanced solid tumor such as melanoma, head and neck, liver or kidney cancer. CDR3 amino acids: CASSGGSGTSLHEQFF. CDR3 DNA: TGTGCCAGCAGCGGCGGTTCCGGGACTAGTTTACATGAGCAGTTCTTC.